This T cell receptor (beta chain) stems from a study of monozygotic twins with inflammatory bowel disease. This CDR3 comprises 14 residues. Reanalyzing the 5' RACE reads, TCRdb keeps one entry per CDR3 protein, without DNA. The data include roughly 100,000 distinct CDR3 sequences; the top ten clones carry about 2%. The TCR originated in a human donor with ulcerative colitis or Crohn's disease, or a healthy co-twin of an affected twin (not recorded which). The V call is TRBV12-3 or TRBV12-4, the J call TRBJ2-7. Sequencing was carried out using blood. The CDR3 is CASGLDRSSYEQYF.